These 4 T cell receptor beta chains were sequenced from one sample in a study of regulatory T cells in long-lasting Graves disease. TCR beta libraries were built with iRepertoire HTBI primers and Arm-PCR of CDR3 regions. TCRdb itself ran the multiplex PCR reads through MiXCR, one entry per CDR3 protein. The sample shows roughly 250,000 distinct CDR3 sequences, roughly 18% of them seen only once. Time point in this sample: newly diagnosed GD, antithyroid drugs for less than 3 months. Making the TCR library involved RNA that had been extracted from PBMCs. This sample was also put to use in a study of T cells in Graves' hyperthyroidism and ophthalmopathy.

Sample: peripheral blood mononuclear cells (PBMCs), taken at new diagnosis, from a patient treated with antithyroid drugs. These receptors originate from a woman in her 30s with Graves disease.

The table lists this clonotype with many counts. The V call is TRBV7-2, the J call TRBJ2-1; TRBD1 or TRBD2 may be the D gene (5 bases each). The V end lost 6 bases, the J end lost 7 bases, and 13 bases lay between the germline ends. The germline gives CDR1 SGHTA, CDR2 FQGNSA. The CDR3 is made up of 13 amino acids. The CDR3 DNA sequence: TGTGCCAGCAGTCTCCCGGGGCGGAATGAGCAGTTCTTC. This codes for CASSLPGRNEQFF.

This clonotype was counted once. A far larger clone differs by one base, so this is likely a read error. The CDR3 DNA sequence: TGTGCCAGCATCCTGGCGGGGGGGAGCAGAGATACGCAGTATTTT. It yields the protein CASILAGGSRDTQYF. The chain uses TRBV7-2 and TRBJ2-3; 9 bases agree with TRBD2. Germline CDR1 is SGHTA and CDR2 is FQGNSA. CDR3 length equals 15 residues. The complete variable domain, with remaining parts taken from reference TRBV7-2 and TRBJ2-3, reads GAGVSQSPSNKVTEKGKDVELRCDPISGHTALYWYRQSLGQGLEFLIYFQGNSAPDKSGLPSDRFSAERTGGSVSTLTIQRTQQEDSAVYLCASILAGGSRDTQYFGPGTRLTVL.

The chain links TRBV2 to TRBJ2-2; 7 bases are shared with TRBD1. This CDR3 contains 15 residues. V was clipped by 7 bases and J by 0 bases; unmatched bases: 5. The V gene's germline CDR1 is SNHLY and CDR2 FYNNEI. CDR3 residues: CASNRGQSNTGELFF. For the CDR3, the DNA is TGTGCCAGCAACCGGGGACAGTCGAACACCGGGGAGCTGTTTTTT. The full variable domain, completed using reference TRBV2 and TRBJ2-2, is EPEVTQTPSHQVTQMGQEVILRCVPISNHLYFYWYRQILGQKVEFLVSFYNNEISEKSEIFDDQFSVERPDGSNFTLKIRSTKLEDSAMYFCASNRGQSNTGELFFGEGSRLTVL.

This clonotype was recorded once. This clone may be a read error of a much larger clone one base away. The chain carries TRBV11-2 and TRBJ2-7; D remains ambiguous. The germline V gene has CDR1 SGHAT and CDR2 FQNNGV. The length of the CDR3 is 15 residues. V was shortened by 7 bases and J by 2 bases, with 18 bases between the two germline ends. DNA for the CDR3: TGTGCCAGCACCCCGTCCACAGTTGGACCCTACGAGCAGTACTTC. It codes for CASTPSTVGPYEQYF.